The 19 T cell receptor beta chains reported below all come from one sample, sequenced in a study of T cell responses to AZD1222 COVID-19 vaccine. TCRdb keeps only in-frame clones here, not all; method: immunoSEQ multiplex PCR. The table shows 140,000 to 150,000 clones, with over 90% occurring only once. The specimen was peripheral blood, collected on day 0 of AZD1222 vaccination. Receptors originate from an adult in good health.

This clone was picked up a small number of times. This rearrangement joins TRBV19 to TRBJ1-6; 10 bases align to TRBD1. V shed 8 bases and J 8 bases; nucleotides not matched to a gene: 3. The CDR3 has 13 amino acids. CDR1 and CDR2 (germline): LNHDA, SQIVND (reference sequence). Here the CDR3 reads CASGGTGDSPLHF. In nucleotides, the CDR3 is TGTGCCAGTGGCGGGACAGGGGATTCACCCCTCCACTTT.

The V call is TRBV5-5, the J call TRBJ1-1, with 8 bases lining up with TRBD1. Germline trimming cut 3 bases from V and 5 bases from J; bases unmatched to any gene: 3. CDR1 is SGHKS, CDR2 YYEKEE, per germline (reference sequence). The CDR3 is 13 amino acids. This CDR3 is CASSWDRWTEAFF. CDR3 nucleotides: TGTGCCAGCAGCTGGGACAGGTGGACTGAAGCTTTCTTT.

The chain carries TRBV14 and TRBJ1-1, with 7 nucleotides matching TRBD1. The V gene's germline CDR1 is SGHDN and CDR2 FVKESK. Germline trimming cut 4 bases from V and 5 bases from J; bases unmatched to any gene: 4. There are 13 residues in the CDR3. This chain's CDR3 is CASSPTGLTEAFF. CDR3 DNA: TGTGCCAGCAGCCCGACAGGGTTGACTGAAGCTTTCTTT.

Details on this clone: Distinct nucleotide sequences in the sample also encode this CDR3. The chain combines TRBV5-1 with TRBJ2-1; 8 nucleotides align to TRBD1. The CDR3 is 15 amino acids. After removal of 0 bases from V and 2 bases from J, the junction contained 1 base not matched to a gene. Germline CDR1 is SGHRS and CDR2 is YFSETQ. CDR3 DNA: TGCGCCAGCAGCTTGGTGACAGGGGCCTACAATGAGCAGTTCTTC. Translating it yields CASSLVTGAYNEQFF.

Concerning this clone itself: A read error may produce the germline difference seen at one junction end. The rearrangement joins TRBV15 to TRBJ1-1; D is uncertain. CDR1 is LNHNV, CDR2 YYDKDF, per germline (reference sequence). The CDR3 sequence is 13 residues long. The DNA for the CDR3 is TGTGCCACCAGCAGAGATCGGGCAGATGGTGTGATCTTT. Amino acid sequence: CATSRDRADGVIF.

The chain is built from TRBV28 and TRBJ2-3; D is undetermined. Looked up from germline, CDR1 is MDHEN and CDR2 is SYDVKM. CDR3 length: 13 amino acids. Trimming took off 5 bases at V and 5 bases at J, with 11 bases between the two ends. The CDR3 region is CASSQGPRDTQYF. CDR3 nucleotide sequence: TGTGCCAGCAGTCAAGGGCCCCGAGATACGCAGTATTTT.

The V gene is TRBV6-5, the J gene TRBJ2-7, with 7 positions matching TRBD2. The germline gives CDR1 MNHEY, CDR2 SVGAGI. With V trimmed by 7 bases and J by 0 bases, 9 bases remained unmatched. The CDR3 consists of 15 residues. The CDR3 loop is CASTGLAELSYEQYF. DNA of the CDR3: TGTGCCAGCACCGGGCTAGCGGAACTCTCCTACGAGCAGTACTTC.

The rearrangement uses TRBV5-6 and TRBJ1-2; D possibly corresponds to TRBD1 (5 bases). The CDR3 is made up of 13 amino acids. Looked up from germline, CDR1 is SGHDT and CDR2 is YYEEEE. Trimming took 0 bases from V and 11 from J, leaving 14 bases between them. This chain's CDR3 is CASSLGTSRFYTF. Written as DNA, the CDR3 is TGTGCCAGCAGCTTGGGGACATCACGTTTTTACACCTTC.

The chain links TRBV5-4 to TRBJ1-6; D gene ambiguous. V was pared by 4 bases and J by 14 bases, with 13 bases between. CDR3 length equals 12 residues. Germline V gene data show CDR1 as SGHNT and CDR2 as YYREEE (reference sequence). CDR3 bases: TGTGCCAGCAGCCCGAACCGGGAGGCCCTCCACTTT. Its protein product is CASSPNREALHF.

The rearrangement uses TRBV27 and TRBJ1-2, with D hard to call. This CDR3 has 13 residues. The V gene lost 2 bases and the J gene lost 4 bases, with 8 bases spanning the gap. Germline V gene sequence: CDR1 MNHEY, CDR2 SMNVEV (reference sequence). CDR3: CASSLRGGYGYTF. As DNA, the CDR3 is TGTGCCAGCAGTTTACGGGGAGGCTATGGCTACACCTTC.

In this sample, this clone turned up a few times. The chain's CDR3 is CASSPINGQTEAFF. CDR3 coding DNA: TGTGCCAGCAGCCCAATTAACGGACAGACTGAAGCTTTCTTT. V usage is TRBV3-1 (or the pseudogene TRBV3-2) and J usage is TRBJ1-1; tentative D call: TRBD1 (6 bases). The CDR3 consists of 14 residues. Germline V gene sequence: CDR1 LGHDT, CDR2 YNNKEL (reference sequence). V lost 4 bases, J lost 5 bases, and 14 bases lay in between.

The chain couples TRBV12-3 or TRBV12-4 to TRBJ2-1; the D gene is possibly TRBD2 (7 bases). The CDR3 length is 13 residues. V lost 6 bases to trimming and J lost 9 bases, with 15 bases between them. The CDR3 DNA sequence: TGTGCCAGCAGCCGGGGGCGGGAGACTGAGCAGTTCTTC. Encoded protein: CASSRGRETEQFF.

This chain uses TRBV19 with TRBJ1-5; D unresolved. CDR3 length equals 15 residues. The V and J ends lost 4 bases and 2 bases respectively, with 12 bases between them. Germline lookup yields CDR1 LNHDA and CDR2 SQIVND (reference sequence). The CDR3 DNA sequence: TGTGCCAGTAGTAAATCGGTCTACGGCAATCAGCCCCAGCATTTT. Protein sequence: CASSKSVYGNQPQHF.

V gene TRBV24-1 combines with J gene TRBJ1-2; weak D call: TRBD1 (6 bases). Trimming pared 1 base from V and 6 bases from J, leaving 14 bases between. Looked up from germline, CDR1 is KGHDR and CDR2 is SFDVKD. There are 15 residues in the CDR3. Here the CDR3 DNA reads TGTGCCACCAGTGATTTAGGGGCAGGGGACGATGGCTACACCTTC. It translates to CATSDLGAGDDGYTF.

The gene calls are TRBV10-3 and TRBJ1-1; 9 positions match TRBD1. The V gene end was trimmed by 5 bases and the J gene end by 1 base; junction bases not matched to a gene: 8. CDR3 length: 16 amino acids. CDR1 ENHRY and CDR2 SYGVKD come from the germline V gene. CDR3 sequence (DNA): TGTGCCATCAGTCGCACAGGGGGCCAGGGGAACACTGAAGCTTTCTTT. Its protein product is CAISRTGGQGNTEAFF.

The chain carries TRBV7-3 and TRBJ1-2; 9 bases match TRBD1. Trimming took 5 bases from V and 8 from J; bases not matched to a gene: 6. Per germline, CDR1 SGHTA and CDR2 FQGTGA. This CDR3 is built from 13 residues. In nucleotides, the CDR3 is TGTGCCAGCAGCCCCGGGACAGGGCGAGGCTACACCTTC. It encodes CASSPGTGRGYTF.

The rearrangement uses TRBV7-2 and TRBJ1-1; no clear D gene. The germline V gene encodes CDR1 SGHTA and CDR2 FQGNSA. This CDR3 contains 13 residues. V shed 5 bases and J shed 6 bases, with 13 bases lying between them. CDR3 in amino acids: CASSLGRYSEAFF. CDR3 bases: TGTGCCAGCAGCCTAGGAAGGTATTCTGAAGCTTTCTTT. Full variable domain (remainder filled in from reference TRBV7-2 and TRBJ1-1): GAGVSQSPSNKVTEKGKDVELRCDPISGHTALYWYRQSLGQGLEFLIYFQGNSAPDKSGLPSDRFSAERTGGSVSTLTIQRTQQEDSAVYLCASSLGRYSEAFFGQGTRLTVV.

The J gene is TRBJ2-1, the V gene TRBV10-3; D call uncertain. Per germline, CDR1 ENHRY and CDR2 SYGVKD. The CDR3 is 15 residues long. With 0 bases removed from V and 7 bases from J, the gap between germline ends came to 13 bases. Here the CDR3 DNA reads TGTGCCATCAGTGAGTCCCCGGGCAATGGGAATGAGCAGTTCTTC. Translating it yields CAISESPGNGNEQFF.

The rearrangement links TRBV4-1 to TRBJ2-1, with D maybe TRBD2 (7 bases). Per germline, CDR1 MGHRA and CDR2 YSYEKL. The CDR3 length is 15 residues. The V end lost 1 base, the J end lost 7 bases, and 14 bases lay between the germline ends. The chain's CDR3 is CASSQVGGRENEQFF. CDR3 in DNA: TGCGCCAGCAGCCAAGTGGGGGGGCGCGAAAATGAGCAGTTCTTC.